This T cell receptor beta chain was sequenced for a study of blood T cell repertoires in COVID-19. Looking at the study overall: The study drew acute and convalescent COVID-19 samples from the United States, Italy and Spain.

Enrollment of patients from Seattle took place during active infection, with longitudinal follow-up. Profiling relied on immunoSEQ multiplex PCR, and the TCRdb table lists in-frame clones only, not all of them. The table records about 89,000 clones, 65% to 85% of them present only once. This clonotype originated in a man between 65 and 79 years old with COVID-19, enrolled during active disease. What was sequenced was peripheral blood.

Written as DNA, the CDR3 is TGCGCCAGCAGCTTAGGACTAGCGGGAGCTAGTAGGGAGACCCAGTACTTC. Translating it yields CASSLGLAGASRETQYF. The chain employs TRBV5-1 and TRBJ2-5, with 13 positions matching TRBD2. V lost 2 bases to trimming and J lost 5 bases; unmatched junction nucleotides: 9. The CDR3 has 17 residues. CDR1 is SGHRS and CDR2 is YFSETQ in the germline V gene.